A single sample is the source of the 5 T cell receptor beta chains below, sequenced in a study of blood T cell repertoires in COVID-19 (dated by TCRdb to the early 2020s). Library construction relied on the immunoSEQ multiplex PCR assay. This is the immuneACCESS table as TCRdb keeps it, with only in-frame sequences that have V and J called. A part of the clones is gone; compared with another copy, unresolved V genes explain less than half, and the rest is unexplained. The sample records about 520,000 clones, approximately 85% of which are singletons. Jointly, the top ten make up approximately 2.9% of the sample. The specimen sequenced was peripheral blood. These receptors all come from a human donor in a cohort sampled during active COVID-19.

J is TRBJ2-1 and V is TRBV7-8; 9 bases line up with TRBD2. CDR1 and CDR2 from the germline V gene are SGHVS and FQNEAQ. The CDR3 consists of 19 residues. V lost 5 bases to trimming and J lost 8 bases; unmatched junction nucleotides: 22. CDR3 coding DNA: TGTGCCAGCAGCCATCCTAGCGGGAATGAATCGGGCTGGGTCGATGAGCAGTTCTTC. Translating it yields CASSHPSGNESGWVDEQFF.

This sequence joins TRBV7-9 and TRBJ2-3; possible D gene TRBD2, 5 bases. V lost 3 bases to trimming and J lost 1 base, with 17 bases between them. CDR1 and CDR2 from the germline V gene are SEHNR and FQNEAQ (reference sequence). The CDR3 runs 17 residues. The CDR3 spells CASSFLSARARTDTQYF. Written as DNA, the CDR3 is TGTGCCAGCAGCTTCCTAAGCGCGCGGGCCCGCACAGATACGCAGTATTTT.

This chain joins TRBV9 and TRBJ2-5; perhaps TRBD1 as D (6 bases). This CDR3 comprises 13 residues. Germline-derived CDR1 and CDR2 are SGDLS and YYNGEE. With 2 bases removed from V and 5 bases from J, the gap between germline ends came to 10 bases. This CDR3 is CASSVDSVETQYF. Written as DNA, the CDR3 is TGTGCCAGCAGCGTGGACAGCGTGGAGACCCAGTACTTC.

The V call is TRBV28, the J call TRBJ2-7, with 10 bases that match TRBD1. CDR3 length: 15 residues. V shed 2 bases and J 3 bases; nucleotides not matched to a gene: 4. Germline loops: CDR1 MDHEN, CDR2 SYDVKM. The CDR3 here is CASSLGTGVRYEQYF. The CDR3 DNA is TGTGCCAGCAGTTTAGGGACAGGGGTTCGCTACGAGCAGTACTTC. The full variable domain, completed using reference TRBV28 and TRBJ2-7, is DVKVTQSSRYLVKRTGEKVFLECVQDMDHENMFWYRQDPGLGLRLIYFSYDVKMKEKGDIPEGYSVSREKKERFSLILESASTNQTSMYLCASSLGTGVRYEQYFGPGTRLTVT.

The genes are TRBV4-2 and TRBJ1-5, with D hard to call. Germline lookup yields CDR1 LGHNA and CDR2 YNFKEQ. The CDR3 has 13 residues. V shed 0 bases and J shed 5 bases, with 5 bases lying between them. The CDR3 reads CASSQDNDQPQHF. DNA for the CDR3: TGTGCCAGCAGCCAAGATAATGATCAGCCCCAGCATTTT.